This T cell receptor beta chain was retrieved from a study of beta chain features in type 1 diabetes. Study findings and constraints: Sampled from patients, naive, central memory and Treg TCRB repertoires appeared more similar than those sampled from healthy donors. Within each of all four CD4+ subsets, Type 1 diabetes patients had TCRB CDR3s that were moderately but significantly shorter. Type 1 diabetes patients had VDJ junctions that carried fewer insertions and more deletions.

The CDR3 is made up of 15 amino acids. The germline gives CDR1 SGHKS, CDR2 YYEKEE (reference sequence). Trimming shortened V by 3 bases and J by 0 bases, and 11 bases separated the two germline ends. Sort purity for all populations was recorded as exceeding 98%. Regarding this clone: Its antigen is currently unknown.

The study reverse transcribed the entire isolated RNA, so it sequenced expressed TCRB transcripts. TCRdb's copy holds only in-frame clones and misses some; the assay was immunoSEQ multiplex PCR. This table holds about 340,000 clones, approximately 10% found once. This receptor was taken from a man aged 25 to 40 with type 1 diabetes. The sample comprised central memory CD4+ T cells from blood. This chain links TRBV5-5 with TRBJ2-3; TRBD2 might be the D (6 bases). DNA for the CDR3: TGTGCCAGCAGCTCATATAGCGGCAGCACAGATACGCAGTATTTT. Encoded protein: CASSSYSGSTDTQYF.